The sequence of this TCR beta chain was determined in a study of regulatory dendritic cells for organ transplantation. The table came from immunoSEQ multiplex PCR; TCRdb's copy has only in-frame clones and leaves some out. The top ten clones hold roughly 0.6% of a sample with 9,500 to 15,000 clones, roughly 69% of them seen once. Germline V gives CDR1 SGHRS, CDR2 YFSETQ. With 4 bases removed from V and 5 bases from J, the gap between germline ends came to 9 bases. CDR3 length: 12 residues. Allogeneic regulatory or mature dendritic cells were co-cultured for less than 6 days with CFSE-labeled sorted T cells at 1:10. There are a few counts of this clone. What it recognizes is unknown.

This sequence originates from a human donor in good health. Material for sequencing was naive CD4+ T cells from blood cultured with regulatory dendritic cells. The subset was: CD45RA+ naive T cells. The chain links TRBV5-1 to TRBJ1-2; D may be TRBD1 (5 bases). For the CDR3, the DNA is TGCGCCAGCAGCCTGGACAATTATGGCTACACCTTC. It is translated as CASSLDNYGYTF.